This entry lists 12 T cell receptor beta chains sequenced from one sample in a study of low-dose radiotherapy and immunotherapy resistance in tumors. TRAV and TRBV primers primed cDNA for both TCRalpha and TCRbeta. A constant-region primer paired with the V-primer adapter amplified TCRs over about 19 PCR cycles. One entry per CDR3 protein, called by TCRdb with MiXCR from the reads. The sample contains thousands of distinct CDR3 sequences, approximately 53% of which appear only once. The receptors stem from a human donor with advanced metastatic prostate, ovarian, gallbladder or colorectal cancer (not recorded which). This table probably holds off-target reads from a library built for another chain.

This clonotype appeared a few times. This chain links TRBV20-1 with TRBJ2-3; 11 positions match TRBD2. The V gene end was trimmed by 6 bases and the J gene end by 4 bases; junction bases not matched to a gene: 6. The V gene's germline CDR1 is DFQATT and CDR2 SNEGSKA (reference sequence). The CDR3 runs to 14 residues. For the CDR3, the DNA is TGCAGTGCCGTAGCGGGGGGGCCGGCAGATACGCAGTATTTT. It encodes CSAVAGGPADTQYF.

This chain joins TRBV21-1 and TRBJ2-7; no DNA check was done on the table's D call, TRBD2. TRBV21-1 is a listed pseudogene. This CDR3 is built from 16 residues. The CDR3 loop reads CASSKRVSGTSYEQYF. The CDR3 nucleotides are TGTGCCAGCAGCAAGAGGGTTTCCGGGACCTCCTACGAGCAGTACTTC.

V usage is TRBV4-2 and J usage is TRBJ2-1, with 9 bases matching TRBD1. The CDR3 sequence is 15 residues long. CDR1 and CDR2 (germline): LGHNA, YNFKEQ. Trimming removed 1 base from V and 7 bases from J; junction bases left unmatched: 5. Here the CDR3 DNA reads TGTGCCAGCAGCCAAGCTGGGACAGGGTTGAATGAGCAGTTCTTC. Translating it yields CASSQAGTGLNEQFF.

The chain recombines TRBV2 with TRBJ1-1, with D perhaps matching TRBD1 (6 bases). This CDR3 region has 12 residues. Trimming left V 6 bases short and J 9 bases short, with 14 bases between. Looked up from germline, CDR1 is SNHLY and CDR2 is FYNNEI. The CDR3 nucleotides read TGTGCCAGCAGCTGGGGGCGGAACAAAGCTTTCTTT. Translation: CASSWGRNKAFF.

V usage is TRBV7-9 and J usage is TRBJ2-2; 9 bases align to TRBD1. The germline V gene encodes CDR1 SEHNR and CDR2 FQNEAQ (reference sequence). The CDR3 is 16 amino acids. V was pared by 2 bases and J by 2 bases, with 3 bases of the junction left unmatched. DNA for the CDR3: TGTGCCAGCAGCTTACCGGACAGGGGCAACACCGGGGAGCTGTTTTTT. As protein: CASSLPDRGNTGELFF.

The CDR3 loop is CASSMTGYGYTF. The DNA of the CDR3 is TGTGCCAGTAGTATGACCGGGTATGGCTACACCTTC. The V and J genes are TRBV19 and TRBJ1-2; D is undetermined. The CDR3 is made up of 12 amino acids. The germline V gene has CDR1 LNHDA and CDR2 SQIVND (reference sequence). The V and J ends lost 3 bases and 5 bases respectively, with 7 bases between them.

V and J are TRBV4-3 and TRBJ2-7, with 9 bases that match TRBD1. The CDR3 length is 15 residues. Germline V gene data show CDR1 as LGHNA and CDR2 as YSLEER. V shed 0 bases, J shed 3 bases, and the junction held 3 bases outside the gene matches. The CDR3 DNA follows: TGCGCCAGCAGCCAAGATGGGACAGGGTTCTACGAGCAGTACTTC. This translates into CASSQDGTGFYEQYF.

The chain combines TRBV7-2 with TRBJ2-1; 13 nucleotides line up with TRBD2. The CDR3 spans 13 residues. CDR1 and CDR2 from the germline V gene are SGHTA and FQGNSA. V shed 6 bases and J 12 bases; nucleotides not matched to a gene: 5. In DNA form, the CDR3 reads TGTGCCAGCAGGCCACTAGCGGGGGGGCCGCAGTTCTTC. This encodes CASRPLAGGPQFF.

This rearrangement joins TRBV28 to TRBJ1-5; the match to TRBD1 covers 7 bases. Unmatched junction bases numbered 16, after V lost 4 bases and J lost 1 base. Germline CDR1 is MDHEN and CDR2 is SYDVKM. The CDR3 is 19 amino acids. As DNA, the CDR3 is TGTGCCAGCAGTTCAACCGGGACAGTGACTCTTAAAAGCAATCAGCCCCAGCATTTT. It specifies CASSSTGTVTLKSNQPQHF.

The chain joins TRBV20-1 to TRBJ2-1, with a weak D call TRBD2 (6 bases). The germline CDR1 and CDR2 sequences are DFQATT and SNEGSKA (reference sequence). The V end was cut by 3 bases, the J end by 10 bases, with 19 bases between. This CDR3 spans 14 amino acids. The CDR3 spells CSASARDFLGEQFF. In DNA form, the CDR3 reads TGCAGTGCTAGCGCCCGGGACTTCCTCGGGGAGCAGTTCTTC.

The chain employs TRBV3-1 and TRBJ2-7, with D perhaps TRBD2 (6 bases). Trimming removed 5 bases from V and 2 bases from J, with 19 bases in between. The V gene's germline CDR1 is LGHDT and CDR2 YNNKEL (reference sequence). The CDR3 extends over 16 amino acids. The CDR3 protein is CASSDYLSGSTYEQYF. The DNA for the CDR3 is TGTGCCAGCAGCGACTATCTTAGCGGATCTACCTACGAGCAGTACTTC.

The chain is built from TRBV6-6 and TRBJ1-5, with D unresolved. Per germline, CDR1 MNHNY and CDR2 SVGAGI (reference sequence). The CDR3 spans 17 residues. Trimming left V 2 bases short and J 7 bases short, with 21 bases between. CDR3 DNA: TGTGCCAGCAGTTACCCTCAGGACGTCCGGACCGGGCAGCCCCAGCATTTT. It specifies CASSYPQDVRTGQPQHF.